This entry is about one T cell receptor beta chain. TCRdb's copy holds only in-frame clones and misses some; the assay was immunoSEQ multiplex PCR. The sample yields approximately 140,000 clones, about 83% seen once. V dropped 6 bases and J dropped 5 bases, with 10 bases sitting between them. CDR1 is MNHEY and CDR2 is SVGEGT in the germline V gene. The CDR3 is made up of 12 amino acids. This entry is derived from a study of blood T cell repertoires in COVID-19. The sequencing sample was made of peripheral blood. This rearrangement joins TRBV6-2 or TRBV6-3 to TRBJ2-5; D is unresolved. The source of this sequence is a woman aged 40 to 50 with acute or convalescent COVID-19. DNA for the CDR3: TGTGCCAGCAGCTCAATCGAGGAGACCCAGTACTTC. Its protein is CASSSIEETQYF.